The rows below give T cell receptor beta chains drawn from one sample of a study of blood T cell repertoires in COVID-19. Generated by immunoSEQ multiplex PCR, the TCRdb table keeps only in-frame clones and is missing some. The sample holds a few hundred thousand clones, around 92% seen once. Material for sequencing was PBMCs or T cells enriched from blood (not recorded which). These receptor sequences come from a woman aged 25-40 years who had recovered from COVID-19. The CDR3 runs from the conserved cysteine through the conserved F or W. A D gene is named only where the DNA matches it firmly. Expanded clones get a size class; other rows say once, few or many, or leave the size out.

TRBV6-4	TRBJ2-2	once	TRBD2	TGTGCCAGCAGTGATTGGGAGGGCCGCGGGGAGCTGTTTTTT	CASSDWEGRGELFF
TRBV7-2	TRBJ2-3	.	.	TGTGCCAGCAATCTTCAGGTTCAGCTCCCCCTATCTGGCACAGATACGCAGTATTTT	CASNLQVQLPLSGTDTQYF
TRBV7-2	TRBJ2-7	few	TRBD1	TGTGCCAGCAGCTTAGCTTGGGGACAGGGTACCTACGAGCAGTACTTC	CASSLAWGQGTYEQYF
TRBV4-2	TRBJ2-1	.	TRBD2	TGTGCCAGCAGCCAAGAGCCTAGCGGGAGTCTTTTCCACAATGAGCAGTTCTTC	CASSQEPSGSLFHNEQFF
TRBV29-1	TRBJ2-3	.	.	TGCAGCGAAGGACAGAACACAGATACGCAGTATTTT	CSEGQNTDTQYF
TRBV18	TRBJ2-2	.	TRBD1	TGTGCCAGCTCACCCCAGGACAGGGTTTTGAACACCGGGGAGCTGTTTTTT	CASSPQDRVLNTGELFF
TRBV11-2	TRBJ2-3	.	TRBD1	TGTGCCAGCAGCCCACCAGGACAGGGAATTTCTACGCAGTATTTT	CASSPPGQGISTQYF
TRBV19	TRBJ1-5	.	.	TGTGCCAGTAGAAAGGTCGGAGGGGATAATCAGCCCCAGCATTTT	CASRKVGGDNQPQHF
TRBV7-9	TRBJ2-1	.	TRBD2	TGTGCCAGCAGGGATGTGCAAGCGGGAGGGAGGAATGAGCAGTTCTTC	CASRDVQAGGRNEQFF
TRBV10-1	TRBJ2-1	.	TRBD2	TGCGCCAGCTCAGGGACTAGCGGGAGAGAGGAGCAGTTCTTC	CASSGTSGREEQFF
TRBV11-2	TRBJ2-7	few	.	TGTGCCAGCAGCCGACTTAACTACGAGCAGTACTTC	CASSRLNYEQYF
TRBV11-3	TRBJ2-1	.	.	TGTGCCAGCAGCTTAGATCAGGACAGAGACAATGAGCAGTTCTTC	CASSLDQDRDNEQFF
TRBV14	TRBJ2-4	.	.	TGTGCCAGCAGCCAACAAGATTACGGGAGAACCATGGAAAACATTCAGTACTTC	CASSQQDYGRTMENIQYF
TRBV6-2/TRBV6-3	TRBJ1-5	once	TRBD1	TGTGCCAGCAGTTACTTAGAGGGGGCCCAGCCCCAGCATTTT	CASSYLEGAQPQHF
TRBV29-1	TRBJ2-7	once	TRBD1	TGCAGCGTAAGGACAGGGGTGGGTTCCTACGAGCAGTACTTC	CSVRTGVGSYEQYF
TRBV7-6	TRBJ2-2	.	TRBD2	TGTGCCAGCAGCCGCAGACTAGCGGAAAACACCGGGGAGCTGTTTTTT	CASSRRLAENTGELFF
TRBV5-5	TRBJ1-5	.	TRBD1	TGTGCCAGCAGCTTGGAGTACAGGGGAGGTTATCAGCCCCAGCATTTT	CASSLEYRGGYQPQHF
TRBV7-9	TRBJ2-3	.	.	TGTGCCAGCAGCACAGACTTTGCGGGCTACGTCAGAGATACGCAGTATTTT	CASSTDFAGYVRDTQYF
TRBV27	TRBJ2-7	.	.	TGTGCCAGCAGTTTTTGGACTAACCACTACGAGCAGTACTTC	CASSFWTNHYEQYF
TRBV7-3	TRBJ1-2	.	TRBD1	TGTGCCAGCAGCATGACAGGGGGCCCCTACTATGGCTACACCTTC	CASSMTGGPYYGYTF
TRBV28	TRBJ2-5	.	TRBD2	TGTGCCAGCAGTCGGCTCCGATTAGCGGGAGGTATCCAAGAGACCCAGTACTTC	CASSRLRLAGGIQETQYF
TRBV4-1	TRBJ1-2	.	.	TGCGCCAGCTTCACAGGAATCTATGGCTACACCTTC	CASFTGIYGYTF
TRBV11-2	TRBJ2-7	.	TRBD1	TGTGCCAGCAGCGGCAACAGGGGTAACGAGCAGTACTTC	CASSGNRGNEQYF
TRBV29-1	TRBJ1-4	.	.	TGCAGCGCCATGCGGGGTTTCGAAAAACTGTTTTTT	CSAMRGFEKLFF
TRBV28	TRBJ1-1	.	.	TGTGCCAGCAGTTCACAAGACAGGTTTACTGAAGCTTTCTTT	CASSSQDRFTEAFF
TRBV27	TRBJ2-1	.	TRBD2	TGTGCCAGCAGTTTAAGAGCGGGATCCTACAATGAGCAGTTCTTC	CASSLRAGSYNEQFF
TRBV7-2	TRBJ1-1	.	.	TGTGCCAGCAGCTTAGCCCGCTCGGGGGGAGGAGCTGAAGCTTTCTTT	CASSLARSGGGAEAFF
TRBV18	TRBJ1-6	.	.	TGTGCCAGCTCACCCAATTCAGGTTTTGGTAATTCACCCCTCCACTTT	CASSPNSGFGNSPLHF
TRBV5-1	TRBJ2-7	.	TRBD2	TGCGCCAGCAGCAATCGAAGGGGAGGGCCCGGCGAGCAGTACTTC	CASSNRRGGPGEQYF
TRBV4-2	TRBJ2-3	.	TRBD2	TGTGCCAGCAGCATGACTAGCGCTATTAGCACAGATACGCAGTATTTT	CASSMTSAISTDTQYF
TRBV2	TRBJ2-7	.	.	TGTGCCAGCAGTGTAGGAATCGTGGTAGCCGAGCAGTACTTC	CASSVGIVVAEQYF
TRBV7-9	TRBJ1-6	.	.	TGTGCCAGCAGCTTACTAGCCATTAATTCACCCCTCCACTTT	CASSLLAINSPLHF
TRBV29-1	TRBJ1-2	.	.	TGCAGCGTTGACTCGCAGGGTTACGGCTACACCTTC	CSVDSQGYGYTF
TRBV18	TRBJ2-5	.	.	TGTGCCAGCTCACTCGGTCCTCAGGGGTCGGAGACCCAGTACTTC	CASSLGPQGSETQYF
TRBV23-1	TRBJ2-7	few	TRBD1	TGCGCCAGCAGTCATTTAACAGGGGGTGGTGTGCCCTACGAGCAGTACTTC	CASSHLTGGGVPYEQYF
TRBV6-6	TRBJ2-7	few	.	TGTGCCAGCAGTTACGGGGGCGACCCATCCTACGAGCAGTACTTC	CASSYGGDPSYEQYF
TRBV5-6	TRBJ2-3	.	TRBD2	TGTGCCAGCAGCTTGGAGGCTAGCGGGCTGGTCACAGATACGCAGTATTTT	CASSLEASGLVTDTQYF
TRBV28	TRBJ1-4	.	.	TGTGCCAGCAGCCTTGGACAGACAAATGAAAAACTGTTTTTT	CASSLGQTNEKLFF
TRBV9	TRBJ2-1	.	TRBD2	TGTGCCAGCAGCGGGAGCGGGATTTACAATGAGCAGTTCTTC	CASSGSGIYNEQFF
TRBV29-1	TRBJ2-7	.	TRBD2	TGCAGCGTTGATCTAGGACTAGGTCGTCACGAGCAGTACTTC	CSVDLGLGRHEQYF
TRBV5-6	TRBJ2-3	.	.	TGTGCCAGCAGCTTTGGCACTAACCGAAATACGCAGTATTTT	CASSFGTNRNTQYF
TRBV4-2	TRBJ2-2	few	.	TGTGCCAGCAGCCAAGGGGAGACCACCGGGGAGCTGTTTTTT	CASSQGETTGELFF
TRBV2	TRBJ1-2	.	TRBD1	TGTGCCAGCAGTGAAGCGACAGGGCCACGAGGCTACACCTTC	CASSEATGPRGYTF
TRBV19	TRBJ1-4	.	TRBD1	TGTGCCAGTAGTAAAAACAGGGGACTGTTTTTT	CASSKNRGLFF
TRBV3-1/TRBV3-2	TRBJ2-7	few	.	TGTGCCAGCAGCCAAGTTAGTTACGAGCAGTACTTC	CASSQVSYEQYF
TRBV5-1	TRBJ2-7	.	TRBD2	TGCGCCAGCAGGCGGGACTATACGGCCCTGGACGAGCAGTACTTC	CASRRDYTALDEQYF
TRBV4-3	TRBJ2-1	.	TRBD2	TGCGCCAGCTCGGGCGGGAGGGCCTACAATGAGCAGTTCTTC	CASSGGRAYNEQFF
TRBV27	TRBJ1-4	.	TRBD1	TGTGCCAGCAGAGGGACAGGGGGTGAAAAACTGTTTTTT	CASRGTGGEKLFF
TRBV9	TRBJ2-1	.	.	TGTGCCAGCAGCCTGGTGGCGGGCAATGAGCAGTTCTTC	CASSLVAGNEQFF